This note documents a single T cell receptor beta chain sequence. The antigen remains unidentified. This CDR3 region has 16 residues. Trimming shortened V by 2 bases and J by 0 bases, and 14 bases separated the two germline ends. Germline CDR1 reads SGHRS; CDR2 reads YFSETQ. The entry originates in a study of T cell responses to AZD1222 COVID-19 vaccine. General observations from the study: Only after the peak T cell response were repertoires sampled. Spike-wide coverage was observed for vaccine-associated CD4 TCRs, with dominant responses at 160-218 and 743-854. Females made up more of the donors, who were largely white British, and clonal diversity may have come out too low. Rises in breadth and depth of Spike-specific TCRs came after two AZD1222 doses.

Clones were read by immunoSEQ multiplex PCR, and TCRdb kept only the in-frame ones, dropping some. The repertoire consists of about 100,000 clones, with about nine tenths occurring once and the leading ten covering 1% to 1.5%. The chain uses TRBV5-1 and TRBJ1-2; weak D call: TRBD1 (5 bases). Sequencing was performed on peripheral blood, taken on day 0 of AZD1222 vaccination. The clonotype was recovered from an adult in good health. The CDR3 is CASSLDQTVSNYGYTF. CDR3 DNA sequence: TGCGCCAGCAGCTTAGACCAGACAGTTTCTAACTATGGCTACACCTTC. Full variable domain (rest looked up from reference TRBV5-1 and TRBJ1-2): KAGVTQTPRYLIKTRGQQVTLSCSPISGHRSVSWYQQTPGQGLQFLFEYFSETQRNKGNFPGRFSGRQFSNSRSEMNVSTLELGDSALYLCASSLDQTVSNYGYTFGSGTRLTVV.